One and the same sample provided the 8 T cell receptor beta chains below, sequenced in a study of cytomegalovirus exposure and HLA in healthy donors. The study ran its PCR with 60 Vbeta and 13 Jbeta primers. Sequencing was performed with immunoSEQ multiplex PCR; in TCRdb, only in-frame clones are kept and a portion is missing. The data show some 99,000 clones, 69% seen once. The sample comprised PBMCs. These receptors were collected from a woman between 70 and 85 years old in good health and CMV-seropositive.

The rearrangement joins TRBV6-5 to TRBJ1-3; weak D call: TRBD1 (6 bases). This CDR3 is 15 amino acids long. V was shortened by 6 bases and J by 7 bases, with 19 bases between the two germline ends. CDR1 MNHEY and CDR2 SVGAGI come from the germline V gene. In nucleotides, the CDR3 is TGTGCCAGCAGCCAAGACAGGCCCAGAGGGAACACCATATATTTT. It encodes CASSQDRPRGNTIYF.

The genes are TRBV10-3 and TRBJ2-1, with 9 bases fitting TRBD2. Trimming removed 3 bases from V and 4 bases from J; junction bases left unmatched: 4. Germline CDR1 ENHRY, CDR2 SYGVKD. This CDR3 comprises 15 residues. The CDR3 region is CAISETAGGYNEQFF. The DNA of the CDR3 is TGTGCCATCAGTGAAACAGCGGGGGGTTACAATGAGCAGTTCTTC.

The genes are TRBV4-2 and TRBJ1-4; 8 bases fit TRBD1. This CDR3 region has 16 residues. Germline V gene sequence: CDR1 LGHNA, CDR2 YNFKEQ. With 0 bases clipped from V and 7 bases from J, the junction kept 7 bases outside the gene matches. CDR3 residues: CASSQDRTGISEKLFF. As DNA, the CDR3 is TGTGCCAGCAGCCAAGACCGGACAGGGATCAGTGAAAAACTGTTTTTT.

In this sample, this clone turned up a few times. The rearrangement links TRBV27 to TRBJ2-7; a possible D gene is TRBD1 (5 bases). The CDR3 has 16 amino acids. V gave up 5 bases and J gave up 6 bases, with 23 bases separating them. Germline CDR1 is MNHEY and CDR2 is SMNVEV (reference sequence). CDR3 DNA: TGTGCCAGCAGTCGCCGATCCGGGTCCCCTAGGGGCGAGCAGTACTTC. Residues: CASSRRSGSPRGEQYF.

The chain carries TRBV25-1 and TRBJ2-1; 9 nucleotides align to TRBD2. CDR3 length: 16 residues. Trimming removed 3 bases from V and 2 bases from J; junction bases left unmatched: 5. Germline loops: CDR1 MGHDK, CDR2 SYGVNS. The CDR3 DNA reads TGTGCCAGCAGTGATCTTCTAGCGGGGACCTACAATGAGCAGTTCTTC. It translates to CASSDLLAGTYNEQFF.

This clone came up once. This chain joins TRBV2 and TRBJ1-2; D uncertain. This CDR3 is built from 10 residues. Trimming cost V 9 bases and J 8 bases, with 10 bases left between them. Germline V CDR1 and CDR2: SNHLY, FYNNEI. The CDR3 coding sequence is TGTGCCAGAGGACTGGCAGGCTACACCTTC. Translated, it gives CARGLAGYTF.

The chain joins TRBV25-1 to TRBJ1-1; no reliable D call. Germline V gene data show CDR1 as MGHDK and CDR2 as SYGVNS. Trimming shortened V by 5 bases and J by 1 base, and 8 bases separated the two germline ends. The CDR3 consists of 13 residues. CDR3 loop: CASSRPGNTEAFF. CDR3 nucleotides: TGTGCCAGCAGTCGTCCAGGGAACACTGAAGCTTTCTTT.

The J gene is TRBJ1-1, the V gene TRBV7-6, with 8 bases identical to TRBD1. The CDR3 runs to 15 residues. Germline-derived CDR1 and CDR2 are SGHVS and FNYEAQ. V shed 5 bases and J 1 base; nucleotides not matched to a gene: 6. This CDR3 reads CASSPTGAGNTEAFF. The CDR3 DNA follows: TGTGCCAGCAGCCCGACAGGGGCAGGGAACACTGAAGCTTTCTTT.